This TCR beta chain stems from a study of shared clonotypes between healthy human individuals. This CDR3 has 13 residues. V was clipped by 5 bases and J by 2 bases, with 8 bases between them. Germline V gives CDR1 MNHEY, CDR2 SMNVEV (reference sequence). Deep-level settings were used for running the assay. Genomic DNA (from each subset) was split evenly across several immunoSEQ plates. As handled by the study authors: Because ImmunoSEQ provided only junction sequences with no quality scores, the filtering differed. Only in-frame clones appear in the TCRdb table, and some are missing; sequencing was by immunoSEQ multiplex PCR. The V and J calls and the clone size are those of that table, but D and trimming were determined from the DNA. The sample includes about 500,000 clones, approximately 80% of them seen just once. General study points: Investigators collected only blood, and repertoires in tissues likely differ.

Worth noting for this clone: Its specificity is not known.

This chain joins TRBV27 and TRBJ2-3; D ambiguous. The material sequenced was PBMCs. The TCR was taken from a woman between 35 and 50 years old in good health. Some clones in this sample may be carry-over from other donors' samples. Here the CDR3 reads CASSARTTDTQYF. The CDR3 coding sequence is TGTGCCAGCAGTGCCCGTACCACAGATACGCAGTATTTT.